Below are 19 T cell receptor beta chains sequenced from a single sample in a study of blood T cell repertoires in COVID-19. Assay used: immunoSEQ multiplex PCR; TCRdb lists only in-frame clones, some missing. The data hold around 120,000 clones, with around 89% observed a single time. Sequenced sample: peripheral blood. The receptor source for this set is an older woman with COVID-19, enrolled during active disease.

V usage is TRBV6-5 and J usage is TRBJ1-3, with D perhaps TRBD1 (5 bases). The CDR3 runs 13 residues. Germline lookup yields CDR1 MNHEY and CDR2 SVGAGI. V was clipped by 8 bases and J by 0 bases, with 8 bases between them. The CDR3 DNA follows: TGTGCCAGCCGGACACGCTCTGGAAACACCATATATTTT. Translating it yields CASRTRSGNTIYF.

The chain joins TRBV19 to TRBJ1-2; perhaps TRBD1 as D (5 bases). CDR1 is LNHDA and CDR2 is SQIVND in the germline V gene (reference sequence). The V and J ends lost 5 bases and 10 bases respectively, with 14 bases between them. The CDR3 totals 12 residues. The CDR3 spells CASSVQGLDYTF. The CDR3 coding sequence is TGTGCCAGTAGTGTCCAGGGACTGGACTACACCTTC.

The J gene is TRBJ2-7, the V gene TRBV7-9, with D possibly being TRBD2 (5 bases). The CDR3 runs to 17 residues. Deletions cut 5 bases from V and 2 bases from J, with 22 bases between. CDR1 and CDR2 (germline): SEHNR, FQNEAQ (reference sequence). CDR3 region: CASSHKSRAEGPYEQYF. In nucleotides, the CDR3 is TGTGCCAGCAGCCATAAAAGTCGGGCAGAGGGCCCCTACGAGCAGTACTTC.

The chain uses TRBV5-1 and TRBJ1-4, with D maybe TRBD1 (6 bases). V was trimmed by 4 bases and J by 0 bases, leaving 10 bases between them. In germline, CDR1 is SGHRS, CDR2 YFSETQ. CDR3 length equals 15 residues. The CDR3 coding sequence is TGCGCCAGCAGCCATGGGACACCAACTAATGAAAAACTGTTTTTT. Translating gives CASSHGTPTNEKLFF.

The chain is built from TRBV10-3 and TRBJ2-1; 10 bases are a match to TRBD2. V shed 3 bases, J shed 6 bases, and the junction held 5 bases outside the gene matches. CDR3 length: 15 amino acids. Germline CDR1 ENHRY, CDR2 SYGVKD. CDR3 region: CAISDIRTSGNEQFF. The CDR3 nucleotides read TGTGCCATCAGTGACATCCGGACTAGCGGCAATGAGCAGTTCTTC.

The rearrangement links TRBV6-2 or TRBV6-3 to TRBJ2-3, with a tentative D call TRBD2 (6 bases). The CDR3 totals 16 residues. V lost 4 bases and J 2 bases, leaving 16 bases between the germline ends. The germline V gene encodes CDR1 MNHEY and CDR2 SVGEGT. This CDR3 is CASSSYGRGFTDTQYF. CDR3 bases: TGTGCCAGCAGTTCCTATGGTCGGGGGTTCACAGATACGCAGTATTTT.

The gene calls are TRBV21-1 and TRBJ1-1; the DNA was not used to check the table's D call, TRBD1. TRBV21-1 represents a pseudogene. The CDR3 has 16 amino acids. The CDR3 DNA reads TGTGCCAGCAGCAAAGCGCAGGGGGGCCGGACCACTGAAGCTTTCTTT. It yields the protein CASSKAQGGRTTEAFF.

V is TRBV12-5 and J is TRBJ1-1, with TRBD1 matching 7 bases. Germline V gives CDR1 LGHNT, CDR2 FRNRAP. There are 17 residues in the CDR3. The V segment lost 2 bases and the J segment 6 bases; nucleotides outside the gene matches: 15. CDR3 in amino acids: CASGLNFATGETSEAFF. CDR3 coding DNA: TGTGCTAGTGGTTTGAATTTCGCCACAGGGGAAACATCTGAAGCTTTCTTT.

This chain uses TRBV5-5 with TRBJ1-2, with 9 nucleotides matching TRBD1. The V and J ends lost 3 bases and 7 bases, in that order; junction bases with no gene match: 7. Germline CDR1 and CDR2: SGHKS and YYEKEE (reference sequence). This CDR3 is 14 amino acids long. DNA of the CDR3: TGTGCCAGCAGCTCCTGGACAGGGGAGAGTGGCTACACCTTC. The encoded protein is CASSSWTGESGYTF.

The chain employs TRBV15 and TRBJ2-1; TRBD1 matches at 12 bases. The V gene end was trimmed by 4 bases and the J gene end by 7 bases; junction bases not matched to a gene: 8. The length of the CDR3 is 16 residues. Germline V CDR1 and CDR2: LNHNV, YYDKDF (reference sequence). The CDR3 spells CATSTPGQGARNEQFF. The CDR3 region has the DNA TGTGCCACCAGCACGCCGGGACAGGGGGCACGGAATGAGCAGTTCTTC.

V is TRBV5-1 and J is TRBJ2-7; 7 nucleotides agree with TRBD2. Germline V gene data show CDR1 as SGHRS and CDR2 as YFSETQ. The CDR3 sequence is 17 residues long. V was clipped by 0 bases and J by 1 base; unmatched bases: 10. The DNA for the CDR3 is TGCGCCAGCAGCTTGGCTCCGAGACCCGGGGGGTCCTACGAGCAGTACTTC. It specifies CASSLAPRPGGSYEQYF.

The chain links TRBV4-3 to TRBJ2-2; D gene unclear. Trimming cost V 0 bases and J 5 bases, with 25 bases left between them. CDR3 length: 20 residues. In germline, CDR1 is LGHNA, CDR2 YSLEER. CDR3 bases: TGCGCCAGCAGCCAAGATCTAATCGACATTAACTTAAGGTGGACCGGGGAGCTGTTTTTT. This encodes CASSQDLIDINLRWTGELFF.

The genes are TRBV7-9 and TRBJ2-7; 8 bases map to TRBD1. Per the germline V gene, CDR1 is SEHNR and CDR2 is FQNEAQ (reference sequence). The CDR3 sequence is 12 residues long. V lost 5 bases to trimming and J lost 4 bases; unmatched junction nucleotides: 1. The CDR3 DNA reads as TGTGCCAGCAGCAGGACAGGGTACGAGCAGTACTTC. It translates to CASSRTGYEQYF. Filled out from reference TRBV7-9 and TRBJ2-7, the complete variable domain reads DTGVSQNPRHKITKRGQNVTFRCDPISEHNRLYWYRQTLGQGPEFLTYFQNEAQLEKSRLLSDRFSAERPKGSFSTLEIQRTEQGDSAMYLCASSRTGYEQYFGPGTRLTVT.

A note on this clone: The junction departs from germline at one end; a sequencing error may be responsible. The gene calls are TRBV6-1 and TRBJ1-2; possible D gene TRBD1, 5 bases. Per germline, CDR1 MNHNS and CDR2 SASEGT. This CDR3 is built from 11 residues. Written as DNA, the CDR3 is TGTGCCAGCAGTGAACAGGGAGGTTTAAACTTC. This sequence encodes CASSEQGGLNF.

The chain has TRBV7-2 and TRBJ2-7, with D tentatively TRBD1 (5 bases). Germline CDR1 SGHTA, CDR2 FQGNSA. Trimming cost V 9 bases and J 4 bases, with 10 bases left between them. The CDR3 length is 11 residues. This CDR3 reads CASGALYEQYF. The CDR3 bases are TGTGCCAGTGGGGCCCTATACGAGCAGTACTTC.

The chain combines TRBV10-3 with TRBJ1-2, with 9 bases that match TRBD1. Germline V gives CDR1 ENHRY, CDR2 SYGVKD. V trimming: 8 bases; J trimming: 8 bases; junction bases outside the gene matches: 6. This CDR3 contains 12 residues. This chain's CDR3 is CAIEGQGWGYTF. CDR3 DNA sequence: TGTGCCATCGAGGGACAGGGATGGGGCTACACCTTC.

The genes are TRBV4-3 and TRBJ1-2; the match to TRBD1 covers 7 bases. V lost 1 base and J lost 5; bases outside the gene matches: 7. Germline CDR1 reads LGHNA; CDR2 reads YSLEER. CDR3 length: 15 amino acids. DNA of the CDR3: TGCGCCAGCAGCCAAGTTGGGACAGCAGCATATGGCTACACCTTC. Protein: CASSQVGTAAYGYTF.

This clone showed up just once. V usage is TRBV20-1 and J usage is TRBJ2-1; D is ambiguous. Trimming stripped 4 bases from V and 10 bases from J, with 11 bases between. The length of the CDR3 is 11 residues. Germline-derived CDR1 and CDR2 are DFQATT and SNEGSKA (reference sequence). The DNA for the CDR3 is TGCAGTGCTACTGCGTTGCGCGAGCAGTTCTTC. Amino acids: CSATALREQFF.

Here the CDR3 reads CAWTGTGEGGYTF. The CDR3 nucleotides read TGTGCCTGGACCGGGACAGGGGAGGGGGGCTACACCTTC. V and J are TRBV30 and TRBJ1-2; TRBD1 matches 10 bases. The CDR3 totals 13 residues. With 4 bases clipped from V and 8 bases from J, the junction kept 7 bases outside the gene matches. The V gene's germline CDR1 is GTSNPN and CDR2 SVGIG (reference sequence).